Presented here are 18 T cell receptor beta chains from one specimen sequenced in a study of OX40 agonist ivuxolimab in advanced cancers. The table came from immunoSEQ multiplex PCR; TCRdb's copy has only in-frame clones and leaves some out. The data hold around 50,000 clones, with about 85% observed a single time. The source material was CD4+ or CD8+ T cells sorted from blood, sampled in a trial of the OX40 agonist ivuxolimab. The origin of the receptors is an adult with an advanced solid tumor such as melanoma, head and neck, liver or kidney cancer.

The chain recombines TRBV19 with TRBJ1-5; perhaps TRBD1 as D (6 bases). This CDR3 spans 17 amino acids. Germline assignment: CDR1 LNHDA and CDR2 SQIVND (reference sequence). The V and J ends lost 2 bases and 1 base respectively, with 15 bases between them. The CDR3: CASSILGTGSSNQPQHF. CDR3 nucleotides: TGTGCCAGTAGTATATTAGGAACAGGGTCAAGCAATCAGCCCCAGCATTTT. Full variable domain (outside the CDR3, taken from reference TRBV19 and TRBJ1-5): DGGITQSPKYLFRKEGQNVTLSCEQNLNHDAMYWYRQDPGQGLRLIYYSQIVNDFQKGDIAEGYSVSREKKESFPLTVTSAQKNPTAFYLCASSILGTGSSNQPQHFGDGTRLSIL.

The chain is built from TRBV19 and TRBJ2-1; D uncertain. V dropped 2 bases and J dropped 8 bases, with 7 bases sitting between them. The CDR3 totals 12 residues. Germline CDR1 reads LNHDA; CDR2 reads SQIVND (reference sequence). The CDR3 nucleotides read TGTGCCAGTAGTATAAATGGGGATGAGCAGTTCTTC. Translating gives CASSINGDEQFF.

The rearrangement uses TRBV9 and TRBJ2-5; no clear D. V gave up 0 bases and J gave up 4 bases, with 4 bases separating them. The germline V gene encodes CDR1 SGDLS and CDR2 YYNGEE. CDR3 length equals 12 residues. The CDR3 sequence is CASSVAGETQYF. Here the CDR3 DNA reads TGTGCCAGCAGCGTAGCAGGAGAGACCCAGTACTTC.

The chain has TRBV4-1 and TRBJ2-3; the D gene is possibly TRBD2 (5 bases). The CDR3 sequence is 15 residues long. Trimming removed 0 bases at V and 1 base at J, with 8 bases between. CDR1 and CDR2 from the germline V gene are MGHRA and YSYEKL. CDR3 amino acids: CASSQDPGGTDTQYF. In DNA, the CDR3 is TGCGCCAGCAGCCAAGATCCCGGGGGCACAGATACGCAGTATTTT.

V and J are TRBV4-3 and TRBJ2-3; D is possibly TRBD2 (6 bases). V was clipped by 0 bases and J by 1 base, with 14 bases between them. The CDR3 is 17 amino acids. Germline CDR1 reads LGHNA; CDR2 reads YSLEER. The CDR3 region is CASSQDISGVGTDTQYF. CDR3 coding DNA: TGCGCCAGCAGCCAAGATATCTCGGGGGTCGGCACAGATACGCAGTATTTT.

This clone was detected only once. This sequence joins TRBV7-8 and TRBJ2-2, with D maybe TRBD2 (7 bases). The CDR3 totals 16 residues. V shed 4 bases and J shed 7 bases, with 19 bases lying between them. Germline loops: CDR1 SGHVS, CDR2 FQNEAQ. This chain's CDR3 is CASSSTGGGEGGELFF. The CDR3 bases are TGTGCCAGCAGCTCAACCGGAGGGGGGGAAGGCGGGGAGCTGTTTTTT.

The CDR3 protein is CASSYLSGGAYNEQFF. In DNA, the CDR3 is TGTGCCAGCAGCTACCTTAGCGGGGGGGCCTACAATGAGCAGTTCTTC. The gene calls are TRBV11-1 and TRBJ2-1; 11 bases agree with TRBD2. The junction had 4 bases not matched to a gene; V was cut back by 4 bases and J by 2 bases. The CDR3 length is 16 residues. The germline V gene encodes CDR1 SGHAT and CDR2 FQDESV (reference sequence).

The rearrangement links TRBV6-1 to TRBJ2-7; D may be TRBD1 or TRBD2 (5 bases each). V shed 6 bases and J shed 2 bases, with 8 bases lying between them. The length of the CDR3 is 12 residues. The V gene's germline CDR1 is MNHNS and CDR2 SASEGT. The CDR3 spells CASRGVAYEQYV. In DNA form, the CDR3 reads TGTGCCAGCAGGGGGGTAGCCTACGAGCAGTACGTC.

This clone was counted only a few times. The CDR3 loop reads CASSFGNQPQHF. CDR3 DNA: TGTGCCAGCAGCTTCGGCAATCAGCCCCAGCATTTT. This chain links TRBV7-9 with TRBJ1-5; D is ambiguous. Trimming shortened V by 3 bases and J by 2 bases, and 2 bases separated the two germline ends. The CDR3 spans 12 residues. The germline V gene encodes CDR1 SEHNR and CDR2 FQNEAQ (reference sequence).

The chain carries TRBV21-1 and TRBJ2-7; TRBD1 is the table's D call and was not checked against the DNA. TRBV21-1 is annotated as a pseudogene. This CDR3 is 16 amino acids long. CDR3 region: CASSESTGASRYEQYV. CDR3 in DNA: TGTGCCAGCAGCGAGAGCACAGGGGCCAGTAGGTACGAGCAGTACGTC.

This clone was seen just once. The chain combines TRBV30 with TRBJ1-2; D remains ambiguous. Trimming cost V 3 bases and J 5 bases, with 13 bases left between them. The CDR3 consists of 13 residues. The germline V gene has CDR1 GTSNPN and CDR2 SVGIG (reference sequence). CDR3 sequence reads: CAWRSRGSYGYTF. DNA of the CDR3: TGTGCCTGGAGATCACGGGGAAGTTATGGCTACACCTTC.

The chain combines TRBV28 with TRBJ1-2, with D possibly matching TRBD1 (5 bases). The germline gives CDR1 MDHEN, CDR2 SYDVKM. The CDR3 is 14 amino acids. Trimming left V 5 bases short and J 8 bases short, with 18 bases between. CDR3 sequence reads: CASSPRDRTLGYTF. DNA for the CDR3: TGTGCCAGCAGTCCTCGGGACCGCACTTTGGGCTACACCTTC.

The chain uses TRBV11-3 and TRBJ2-3; 9 nucleotides match TRBD2. V lost 1 base, J lost 5 bases, and 4 bases stayed unmatched. This CDR3 has 15 amino acids. The germline V gene encodes CDR1 SGHNT and CDR2 YENEEA. DNA for the CDR3: TGTGCCAGCAGCTTAGGGACTAGCGAGATAGATACGCAGTATTTT. Translation gives CASSLGTSEIDTQYF.

This rearrangement joins TRBV2 to TRBJ2-7; D uncertain. This CDR3 is built from 10 residues. V lost 4 bases and J lost 6, with 4 bases in between. Germline CDR1 reads SNHLY; CDR2 reads FYNNEI. CDR3 nucleotides: TGTGCCAGCAGTGGGTTCGAGCAGTACTTC. It codes for CASSGFEQYF.

V is TRBV19 and J is TRBJ2-3; no clear D gene. The V end was cut by 0 bases, the J end by 0 bases, with 4 bases between. CDR3 length equals 14 residues. CDR1 LNHDA and CDR2 SQIVND come from the germline V gene (reference sequence). Here the CDR3 reads CASSIERSTDTQYF. The CDR3 DNA follows: TGTGCCAGTAGTATAGAGCGGAGCACAGATACGCAGTATTTT.

This sequence joins TRBV4-3 and TRBJ2-1, with 12 bases fitting TRBD1. J was trimmed by 8 bases and V by 3 bases; bases with no gene match: 8. Germline assignment: CDR1 LGHNA and CDR2 YSLEER. The CDR3 is 16 amino acids. The CDR3 here is CASSHPGTGGSDEQFF. The CDR3, as DNA: TGCGCCAGCAGCCACCCAGGGACAGGGGGCTCGGATGAGCAGTTCTTC.

In this sample, this clone turned up a few times. The genes are TRBV5-1 and TRBJ1-3; D is unresolved. V shed 5 bases and J shed 8 bases, with 11 bases lying between them. CDR1 and CDR2 (germline): SGHRS, YFSETQ. The CDR3 contains 12 residues. The CDR3 DNA reads as TGCGCCAGCAGGTCTATAGAGGACACCATATATTTT. As protein: CASRSIEDTIYF.

This rearrangement joins TRBV6-5 to TRBJ2-1; the D gene could be TRBD1 or TRBD2 (5 bases each). The V end was cut by 2 bases, the J end by 6 bases, with 11 bases between. This CDR3 spans 14 amino acids. Germline V gene lookup returns CDR1 MNHEY and CDR2 SVGAGI. In DNA form, the CDR3 reads TGTGCCAGCAGTTACCTTGGGACCCGCAATGAGCAGTTCTTC. Its translation is CASSYLGTRNEQFF.